This TCR beta chain emerged from a study of T cell repertoires in cytomegalovirus infection. TCRdb analysed the reads with MiXCR anew, one entry per CDR3 protein. Altogether under 850,000 distinct CDR3 sequences are present, approximately 33% being singletons, with the ten largest covering 18%. The CDR3 length is 14 residues. The germline V and J ends were trimmed by 0 bases and 10 bases, with 16 bases remaining between them. Germline V gene data show CDR1 as SGHAT and CDR2 as FQNNGV. This clonotype has a handful of counts. Antigen unknown. V and J are TRBV11-2 and TRBJ2-7, with D tentatively TRBD1 or TRBD2 (5 bases each). This material consisted of cultured PBMCs, taken from culture after CMV antigen stimulation. The TCR comes from a human donor in good health (CMV status not recorded). Some clones in this sample may be carry-over from other donors' samples. This CDR3 reads CASSLDTGRRFQYF. In nucleotides, the CDR3 is TGTGCCAGCAGCTTAGATACGGGGCGCCGCTTCCAGTACTTC.